A selection of T cell receptor beta chains follows, all from one sample in a study of CD8 T cells in Susac syndrome. TCRdb recomputed calls from the immunoSEQ multiplex PCR reads with MiXCR, one row per CDR3 protein. The profile covers just under 150,000 distinct CDR3 sequences, with roughly 94% appearing a single time and approximately 0.09% taken by the ten largest. Sequencing was carried out using CD4+ T cells from PBMCs. All receptors derive from a human donor in good health. The CDR3 runs from the conserved cysteine through the conserved F or W. Fields, in order: J gene, V gene, D gene, clone size, CDR3 DNA, CDR3 protein. D genes are given only for firm matches. Clone size is stated in some rows and not others, as once, few, many or a class when expanded.

j_gene: TRBJ1-2; v_gene: TRBV3-1; d_gene: .; abundance: .; CDR3nt: TGTGCCAGCAGCCAAGATTTGGGGGTCTATGGCTACACCTTC; CDR3aa: CASSQDLGVYGYTF
j_gene: TRBJ1-4; v_gene: TRBV27; d_gene: .; abundance: .; CDR3nt: TGTGCCAGCAGTTTCAGGAGTCCAGGGCGTAATGAAAAACTGTTTTTT; CDR3aa: CASSFRSPGRNEKLFF
j_gene: TRBJ2-3; v_gene: TRBV7-3; d_gene: .; abundance: .; CDR3nt: TGTGCCAGCAGCTTAGGGGTTGGAGGGGGCACAGATACGCAGTATTTT; CDR3aa: CASSLGVGGGTDTQYF
j_gene: TRBJ2-7; v_gene: TRBV12-3/TRBV12-4; d_gene: TRBD1; abundance: .; CDR3nt: TGTGCCAGCAGTTTAGGTTGGAGACAGGGCTACGAGCAGTACTTC; CDR3aa: CASSLGWRQGYEQYF
j_gene: TRBJ2-2; v_gene: TRBV19; d_gene: .; abundance: .; CDR3nt: TGTGCCAGTAGTTTTCAGGGGTTTAGGACCGGGGAGCTGTTTTTT; CDR3aa: CASSFQGFRTGELFF
j_gene: TRBJ2-7; v_gene: TRBV7-9; d_gene: .; abundance: .; CDR3nt: TGTGCCAGCAGCTTAATCGAGGGTTTGGAGGAGCAGTACTTC; CDR3aa: CASSLIEGLEEQYF
j_gene: TRBJ2-3; v_gene: TRBV24-1; d_gene: TRBD2; abundance: .; CDR3nt: TGTGCCACCAGTGACCCTAGCGGGAGGAGCACAGATACGCAGTATTTT; CDR3aa: CATSDPSGRSTDTQYF
j_gene: TRBJ2-5; v_gene: TRBV7-9; d_gene: TRBD1; abundance: .; CDR3nt: TGTGCCAGCAGCTTGGACAGGGGCAGGGTAGAGACCCAGTACTTC; CDR3aa: CASSLDRGRVETQYF
j_gene: TRBJ2-1; v_gene: TRBV29-1; d_gene: .; abundance: .; CDR3nt: TGCAGCGGTGGAGGGTCCCAAGGGCAGTTCTTC; CDR3aa: CSGGGSQGQFF
j_gene: TRBJ1-5; v_gene: TRBV18; d_gene: .; abundance: once; CDR3nt: TGTGCCAGCGCACCGGTAGGCCCCGGGGGCAATCAGCCCCAGCATTTT; CDR3aa: CASAPVGPGGNQPQHF
j_gene: TRBJ2-3; v_gene: TRBV7-6; d_gene: .; abundance: .; CDR3nt: TGTGCCAGCAGTCTCGGACTAGGGGGAACAGATACGCAGTATTTT; CDR3aa: CASSLGLGGTDTQYF
j_gene: TRBJ2-2; v_gene: TRBV12-3/TRBV12-4; d_gene: .; abundance: .; CDR3nt: TGTGCCAGCAGTTGGGGAACGGCGACCGGGGAGCTGTTTTTT; CDR3aa: CASSWGTATGELFF
j_gene: TRBJ1-1; v_gene: TRBV29-1; d_gene: TRBD1; abundance: few; CDR3nt: TGCAGCGTGTTCGACAGGGGGAACACTGAAGCTTTCTTT; CDR3aa: CSVFDRGNTEAFF
j_gene: TRBJ2-2; v_gene: TRBV10-3; d_gene: .; abundance: .; CDR3nt: TGTGCCATCAGTGGGGTACCCGACGGGGAGCTGTTTTTT; CDR3aa: CAISGVPDGELFF